Presented here are 8 T cell receptor beta chains from one specimen sequenced in a study of chemoradiotherapy in HPV16-positive cancers. Generated by immunoSEQ multiplex PCR, the TCRdb table keeps only in-frame clones and is missing some. Among about 15,000 clones, around 72% were seen once, and the ten largest hold roughly 10%. This sample was gathered from a patient who underwent chemoradiotherapy. These receptors came from a human donor with HPV-associated anogenital cancer.

V and J are TRBV4-2 and TRBJ2-7; possibly TRBD2 for D (5 bases). Germline CDR1 and CDR2: LGHNA and YNFKEQ. The CDR3 length is 14 residues. V dropped 2 bases and J dropped 0 bases, with 8 bases sitting between them. CDR3 sequence reads: CASSQRGSSYEQYF. The CDR3 bases are TGTGCCAGCAGCCAACGTGGGAGCTCCTACGAGCAGTACTTC.

The CDR3 bases are TGCGCCAGCAGCCAAGATGCGGGGTTTCGGGTAACCGGGGAGCTGTTTTTT. Its translation is CASSQDAGFRVTGELFF. The J gene is TRBJ2-2, the V gene TRBV4-3, with a weak D call TRBD2 (6 bases). This CDR3 has 17 amino acids. Per germline, CDR1 LGHNA and CDR2 YSLEER. V lost 0 bases, J lost 5 bases, and 16 bases lay in between.

This rearrangement joins TRBV28 to TRBJ2-2; 9 nucleotides match TRBD1. CDR3 length equals 16 residues. Germline lookup yields CDR1 MDHEN and CDR2 SYDVKM. V shed 7 bases and J 3 bases; nucleotides not matched to a gene: 9. The CDR3 DNA is TGTGCCAGCATTAAAACAGGGGGCGGATACACCGGGGAGCTGTTTTTT. Its translation is CASIKTGGGYTGELFF.

V gene TRBV18 combines with J gene TRBJ2-3; perhaps D is TRBD1 or TRBD2 (5 bases each). This CDR3 has 16 residues. V shed 4 bases and J shed 1 base, with 15 bases lying between them. Per the germline V gene, CDR1 is KGHSH and CDR2 is LQKENI. The DNA for the CDR3 is TGTGCCAGCTCACGGGCTGGGACCTTTCGCACAGATACGCAGTATTTT. Translated: CASSRAGTFRTDTQYF.

The rearrangement uses TRBV5-1 and TRBJ1-3, with D possibly being TRBD1 (5 bases). CDR1 is SGHRS and CDR2 is YFSETQ in the germline V gene. The CDR3 has 20 amino acids. Trimming shortened V by 3 bases and J by 2 bases, and 27 bases separated the two germline ends. As DNA, the CDR3 is TGCGCCAGCAGCTCGAAACCCTCCGGGGCACTAAACTCTGCTGGAAACACCATATATTTT. Protein product: CASSSKPSGALNSAGNTIYF. Using reference TRBV5-1 and TRBJ1-3 for the parts outside the CDR3, the full variable domain is KAGVTQTPRYLIKTRGQQVTLSCSPISGHRSVSWYQQTPGQGLQFLFEYFSETQRNKGNFPGRFSGRQFSNSRSEMNVSTLELGDSALYLCASSSKPSGALNSAGNTIYFGEGSWLTVV.

J is TRBJ2-5 and V is TRBV11-2, with D tentatively TRBD1 or TRBD2 (7 bases each). Germline V gene lookup returns CDR1 SGHAT and CDR2 FQNNGV. V was cut by 4 bases and J by 4 bases, with 16 bases left in between. The CDR3 covers 15 residues. The CDR3 region has the DNA TGTGCCAGCAGCTCCCAGGGGGGGGGCCGAGAGACCCAGTACTTC. Translated: CASSSQGGGRETQYF.

CDR3 in amino acids: CASSYGTEFTMNTEAFF. DNA of the CDR3: TGCGCCAGCAGCTATGGGACCGAATTTACTATGAACACTGAAGCTTTCTTT. The chain couples TRBV5-1 to TRBJ1-1; maybe TRBD1 (5 bases). Germline CDR1 is SGHRS and CDR2 is YFSETQ. This CDR3 spans 17 amino acids. V was pared by 3 bases and J by 0 bases, with 18 bases between. The full variable domain, in which reference TRBV5-1 and TRBJ1-1 provide the parts outside the CDR3, is KAGVTQTPRYLIKTRGQQVTLSCSPISGHRSVSWYQQTPGQGLQFLFEYFSETQRNKGNFPGRFSGRQFSNSRSEMNVSTLELGDSALYLCASSYGTEFTMNTEAFFGQGTRLTVV.

This sequence joins TRBV5-4 and TRBJ2-7; unclear D gene. CDR3 length equals 15 residues. Germline assignment: CDR1 SGHNT and CDR2 YYREEE (reference sequence). V shed 0 bases and J shed 1 base, with 11 bases lying between them. CDR3 in DNA: TGTGCCAGCAGCTTGGACGCTCTTATTTCCTACGAGCAGTACTTC. This gives the protein CASSLDALISYEQYF.